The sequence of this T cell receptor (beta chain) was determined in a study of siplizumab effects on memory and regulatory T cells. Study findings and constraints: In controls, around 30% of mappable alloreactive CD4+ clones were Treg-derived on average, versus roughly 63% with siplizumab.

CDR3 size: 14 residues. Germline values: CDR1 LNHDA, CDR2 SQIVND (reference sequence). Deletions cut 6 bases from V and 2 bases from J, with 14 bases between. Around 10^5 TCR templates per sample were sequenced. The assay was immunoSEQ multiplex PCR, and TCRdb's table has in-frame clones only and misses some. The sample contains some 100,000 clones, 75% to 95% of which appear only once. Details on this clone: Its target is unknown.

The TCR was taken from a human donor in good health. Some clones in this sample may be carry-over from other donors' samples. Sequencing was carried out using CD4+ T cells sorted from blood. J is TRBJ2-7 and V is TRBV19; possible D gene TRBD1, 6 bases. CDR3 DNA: TGTGCCAGTAGGACCGACAGGAGCACCTACGAGCAGTACTTC. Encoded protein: CASRTDRSTYEQYF.